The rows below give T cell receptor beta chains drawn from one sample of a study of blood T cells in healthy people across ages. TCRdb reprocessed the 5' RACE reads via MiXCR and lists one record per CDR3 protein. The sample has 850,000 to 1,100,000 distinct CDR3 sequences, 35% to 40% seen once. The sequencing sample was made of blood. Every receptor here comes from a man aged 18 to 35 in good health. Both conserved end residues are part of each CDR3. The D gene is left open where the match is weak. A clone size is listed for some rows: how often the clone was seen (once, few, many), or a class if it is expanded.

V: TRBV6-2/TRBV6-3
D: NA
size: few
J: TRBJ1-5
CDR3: CASRTTGGVSNQPQHF
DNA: TGTGCCAGCAGAACTACAGGAGGAGTTAGCAATCAGCCCCAGCATTTT

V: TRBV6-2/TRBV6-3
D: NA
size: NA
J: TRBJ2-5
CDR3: CASSYPDLEDYF
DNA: TGTGCCAGCAGTTACCCCGACTTGGAGGATTACTTC

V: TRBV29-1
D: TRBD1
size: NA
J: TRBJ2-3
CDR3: CSVEDWGQGSETQYF
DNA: TGCAGCGTTGAAGATTGGGGACAGGGGTCAGAGACGCAGTATTTT

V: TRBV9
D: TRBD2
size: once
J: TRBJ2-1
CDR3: CASSGGTSGVYKEQFF
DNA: TGTGCCAGCAGCGGGGGGACTAGCGGGGTCTACAAGGAGCAGTTCTTC

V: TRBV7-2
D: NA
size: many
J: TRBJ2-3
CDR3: CASSLAAGLLTDTQYF
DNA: TGTGCCAGCAGCTTAGCGGCGGGCCTACTCACAGATACGCAGTATTTT

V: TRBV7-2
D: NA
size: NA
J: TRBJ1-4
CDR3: CASSSGHPATNEKLFF
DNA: TGTGCCAGCAGCTCCGGACATCCAGCAACTAATGAAAAACTGTTTTTT

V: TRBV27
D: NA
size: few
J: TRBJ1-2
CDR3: CASSIGDGNYGYTF
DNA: TGTGCCAGCAGTATAGGGGACGGAAACTATGGCTACACCTTC

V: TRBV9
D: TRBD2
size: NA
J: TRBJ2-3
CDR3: CASSAWAGDTDTQYF
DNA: TGTGCCAGCAGCGCCTGGGCGGGGGACACAGATACGCAGTATTTT

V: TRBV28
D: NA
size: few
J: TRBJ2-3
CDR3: CASSRWTGRTDTQYF
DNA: TGTGCCAGCAGTCGATGGACTGGTCGCACAGATACGCAGTATTTT

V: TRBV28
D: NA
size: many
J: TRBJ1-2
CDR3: CASSLTSQEKIYGYTF
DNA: TGTGCCAGCAGTTTAACCTCTCAGGAGAAAATCTATGGCTACACCTTC

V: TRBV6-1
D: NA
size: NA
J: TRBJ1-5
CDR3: CASSEVLYRNSNQPQHF
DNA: TGTGCCAGCAGTGAAGTCCTTTACAGGAATAGCAATCAGCCCCAGCATTTT

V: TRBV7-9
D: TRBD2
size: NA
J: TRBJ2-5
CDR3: CASSPPGSGRQETQYF
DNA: TGTGCCAGCAGCCCCCCGGGTAGCGGGCGCCAAGAGACCCAGTACTTC

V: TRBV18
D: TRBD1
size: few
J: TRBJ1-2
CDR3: CASSPLTGIYGYTF
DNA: TGTGCCAGCTCACCGTTGACAGGGATCTATGGCTACACCTTC

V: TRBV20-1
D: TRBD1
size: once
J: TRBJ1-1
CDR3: CSARSGTGATESEAFF
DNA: TGCAGTGCTAGATCGGGGACAGGGGCCACGGAGAGTGAAGCTTTCTTT

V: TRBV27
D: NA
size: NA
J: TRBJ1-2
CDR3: CASSLSYSGFYGYTF
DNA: TGTGCCAGCAGTTTATCCTATTCCGGGTTCTATGGCTACACCTTC

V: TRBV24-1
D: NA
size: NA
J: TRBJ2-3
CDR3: CATSAPAPDTQYF
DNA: TGTGCCACCAGTGCCCCCGCCCCAGATACGCAGTATTTT

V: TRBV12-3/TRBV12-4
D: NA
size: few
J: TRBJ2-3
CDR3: CASSDTTSTDTQYF
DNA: TGTGCCAGCAGTGATACGACTAGCACAGATACGCAGTATTTT

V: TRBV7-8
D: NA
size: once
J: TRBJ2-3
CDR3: CASSLGIVPVGWYF
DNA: TGTGCCAGCAGCTTGGGAATTGTGCCCGTGGGGTGGTATTTT

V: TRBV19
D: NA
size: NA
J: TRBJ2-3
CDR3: CASSIPGSTQYF
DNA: TGTGCCAGTAGTATACCAGGGAGTACGCAGTATTTT

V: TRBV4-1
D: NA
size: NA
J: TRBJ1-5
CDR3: CASSPTGTGENQPQHF
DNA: TGCGCCAGCAGCCCTACTGGGACCGGAGAGAATCAGCCCCAGCATTTT

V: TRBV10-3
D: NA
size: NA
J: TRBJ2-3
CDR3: CAISVRGSEDTQYF
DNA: TGTGCCATCAGTGTACGTGGGAGCGAGGATACGCAGTATTTT

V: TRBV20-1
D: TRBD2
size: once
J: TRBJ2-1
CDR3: CSARDMGTSGGIEQFF
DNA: TGCAGTGCTAGAGATATGGGGACTAGCGGGGGGATTGAGCAGTTCTTC

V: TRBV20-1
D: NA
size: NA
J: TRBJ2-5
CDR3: CSARRSQNQETQYF
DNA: TGCAGTGCTAGACGTAGCCAGAATCAAGAGACCCAGTACTTC

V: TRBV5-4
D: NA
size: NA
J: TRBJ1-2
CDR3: CASSLEQGRNYGYTF
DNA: TGTGCCAGCAGCTTGGAACAGGGCCGAAACTATGGCTACACCTTC

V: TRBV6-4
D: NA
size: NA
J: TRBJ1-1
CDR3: CASSREPGAEAFF
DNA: TGTGCCAGCAGTAGGGAACCTGGGGCTGAAGCTTTCTTT

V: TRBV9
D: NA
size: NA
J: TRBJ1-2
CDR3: CASSGDPYGYTF
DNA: TGTGCCAGCAGCGGGGACCCCTATGGCTACACCTTC

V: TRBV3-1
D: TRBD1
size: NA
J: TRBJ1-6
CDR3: CASSQPGQGYSPLHF
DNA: TGTGCCAGCAGCCAACCGGGACAGGGGTACTCACCCCTCCACTTT

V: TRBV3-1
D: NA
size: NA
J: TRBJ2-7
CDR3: CASSPQGPYEQYF
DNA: TGTGCCAGCAGCCCACAGGGTCCCTACGAGCAGTACTTC

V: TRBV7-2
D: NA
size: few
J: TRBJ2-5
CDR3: CASSTRVQETQYF
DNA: TGTGCCAGCAGCACAAGGGTACAAGAGACCCAGTACTTC

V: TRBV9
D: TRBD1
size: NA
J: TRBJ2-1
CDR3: CASSVEGTGNNEQFF
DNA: TGTGCCAGCAGCGTAGAGGGGACAGGTAACAATGAGCAGTTCTTC

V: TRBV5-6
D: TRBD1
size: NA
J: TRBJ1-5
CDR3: CASSSSLTGAPNQPQHF
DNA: TGTGCCAGCAGCTCCAGCCTCACAGGGGCCCCGAATCAGCCCCAGCATTTT

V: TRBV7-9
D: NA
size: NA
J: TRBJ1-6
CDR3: CASSASNSPLHF
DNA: TGTGCCAGCAGCGCCAGTAATTCACCCCTCCACTTT

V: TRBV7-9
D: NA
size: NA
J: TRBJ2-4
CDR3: CASSLAVVAKNIQYF
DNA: TGTGCCAGCAGCTTAGCAGTCGTAGCCAAAAACATTCAGTACTTC

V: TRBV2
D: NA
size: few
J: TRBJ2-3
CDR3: CATQGGQGIDTQYF
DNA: TGTGCCACCCAGGGAGGACAAGGTATAGATACGCAGTATTTT

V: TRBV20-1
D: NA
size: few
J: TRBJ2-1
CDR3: CSAGMAGSYNEQFF
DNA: TGCAGTGCTGGCATGGCGGGGTCCTACAATGAGCAGTTCTTC

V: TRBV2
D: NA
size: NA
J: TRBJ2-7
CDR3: CASSEVRVEMNEQYF
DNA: TGTGCCAGCAGTGAAGTAAGGGTCGAGATGAACGAGCAGTACTTC

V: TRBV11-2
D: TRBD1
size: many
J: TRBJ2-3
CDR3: CASSSGTASTDTQYF
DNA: TGTGCCAGCAGCTCTGGGACAGCCAGCACAGATACGCAGTATTTT

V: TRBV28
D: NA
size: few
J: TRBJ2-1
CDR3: CASSSGGRFYNEQFF
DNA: TGTGCCAGCAGCTCTGGAGGGAGATTCTACAATGAGCAGTTCTTC

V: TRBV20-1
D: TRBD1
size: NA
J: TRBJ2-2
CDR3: CSARSGGSTGELFF
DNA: TGCAGTGCTAGATCAGGGGGCAGCACCGGGGAGCTGTTTTTT

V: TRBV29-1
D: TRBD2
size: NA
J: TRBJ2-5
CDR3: CSVEDPGLAGKETQYF
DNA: TGCAGCGTTGAAGATCCTGGACTAGCGGGAAAGGAGACCCAGTACTTC

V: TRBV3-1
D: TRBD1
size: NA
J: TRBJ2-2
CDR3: CASSPRGLGSGELFF
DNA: TGTGCCAGCAGCCCTAGGGGGCTCGGGTCCGGGGAGCTGTTTTTT

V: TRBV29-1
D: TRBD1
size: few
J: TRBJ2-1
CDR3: CSVVSGGSGNEQFF
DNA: TGCAGCGTTGTATCAGGGGGCAGCGGCAATGAGCAGTTCTTC

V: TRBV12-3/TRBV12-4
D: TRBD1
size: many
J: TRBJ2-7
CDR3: CASSLTGSEQYF
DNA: TGTGCCAGCAGTCTGACAGGGAGCGAGCAGTACTTC

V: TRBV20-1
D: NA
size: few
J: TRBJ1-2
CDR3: CSAGAYGYTF
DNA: TGCAGTGCAGGGGCGTATGGCTACACCTTC

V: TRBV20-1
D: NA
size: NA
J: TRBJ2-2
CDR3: CSARSVGNTGELFF
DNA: TGCAGTGCTAGAAGTGTCGGAAACACCGGGGAGCTGTTTTTT

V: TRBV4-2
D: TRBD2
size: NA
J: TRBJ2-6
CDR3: CASSQEWSASGIVSGANVLTF
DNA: TGTGCCAGCAGCCAAGAGTGGTCCGCTAGCGGGATAGTCTCTGGGGCCAACGTCCTGACTTTC

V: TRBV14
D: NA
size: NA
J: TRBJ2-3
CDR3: CASSPSRKTQYF
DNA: TGTGCCAGCAGCCCCTCGAGGAAAACGCAGTATTTT

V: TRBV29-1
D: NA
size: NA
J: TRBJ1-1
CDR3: CSVRPPGVPEAFF
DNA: TGCAGCGTTCGACCACCAGGGGTCCCTGAAGCTTTCTTT

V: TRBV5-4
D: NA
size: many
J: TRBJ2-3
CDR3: CASSMTDTQYF
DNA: TGTGCCAGCAGCATGACAGATACGCAGTATTTT

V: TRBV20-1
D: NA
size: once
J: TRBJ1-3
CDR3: CSAPGTASGNTIYF
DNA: TGCAGTGCACCCGGGACCGCTTCTGGAAACACCATATATTTT

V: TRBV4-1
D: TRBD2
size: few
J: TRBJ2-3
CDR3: CASSQNGLVDTQYF
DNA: TGCGCCAGCAGCCAAAATGGACTAGTAGATACGCAGTATTTT

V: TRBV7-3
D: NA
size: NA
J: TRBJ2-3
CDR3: CASSLNGYTDTQYF
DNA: TGTGCCAGCAGCTTAAATGGCTACACAGATACGCAGTATTTT

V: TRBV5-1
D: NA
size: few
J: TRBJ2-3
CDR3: CASSYTLGDTQYF
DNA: TGCGCCAGCAGCTACACACTCGGGGATACGCAGTATTTT

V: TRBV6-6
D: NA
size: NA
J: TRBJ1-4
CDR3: CASSYDSNEKLFF
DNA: TGTGCCAGCAGTTACGACAGTAATGAAAAACTGTTTTTT

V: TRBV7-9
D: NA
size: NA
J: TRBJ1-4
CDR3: CASSPLDGAGNEKLFF
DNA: TGTGCCAGCAGCCCCCTAGATGGGGCAGGTAATGAAAAACTGTTTTTT

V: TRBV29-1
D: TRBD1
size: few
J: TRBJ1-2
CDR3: CSVTGSWGYTF
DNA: TGCAGCGTGACAGGGTCATGGGGCTACACCTTC

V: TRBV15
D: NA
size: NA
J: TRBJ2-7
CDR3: CATSRDWQPTYEQYF
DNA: TGTGCCACCAGCAGAGATTGGCAACCAACCTACGAGCAGTACTTC

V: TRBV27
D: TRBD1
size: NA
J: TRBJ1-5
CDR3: CASSRDRVRNQPQHF
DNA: TGTGCCAGCAGTCGGGACAGGGTACGCAATCAGCCCCAGCATTTT

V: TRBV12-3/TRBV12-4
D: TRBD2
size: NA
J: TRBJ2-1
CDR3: CASRAGSSSYNEQFF
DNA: TGTGCCAGTAGAGCGGGGAGTAGCTCCTACAATGAGCAGTTCTTC